This T cell receptor (beta chain) was identified in a study of identical twins (TCRdb year 2016). Regarding the research as a whole: To test whether fetal clonotypes persist, the study used deep sequencing on TCR alpha and beta repertoires from monozygotic twins, unrelated adults of various ages, and cord blood. Replicate twin experiments were performed at different times using different library preparation protocols to rule out contamination.

Every donor in the study was a healthy Caucasian. The twin cohort comprised three pairs of female monozygotic twins, all aged roughly 18 to 30 years. Peripheral blood mononuclear cells were the source from which RNA for the TCR libraries was isolated. About this clonotype: Its antigen is not yet known. Base qualities were left out, and no much larger clone turns up one base away.

Library preparation was by 5' RACE. For sequencing, an Illumina HiSeq 2000 was employed. A universal primer binding site was added through template switching, and the final cDNA carried a unique molecular identifier so that TCR cDNA molecules could be counted accurately. Specific primers in the conserved constant-segment region were used to synthesize first-strand cDNA for the TCR alpha and beta chains. To control for contamination, every cDNA library was double barcoded, receiving both a SMART-Mk sample barcode and Illumina barcodes. TruSeq adapter sequences and Illumina sample barcodes were added in two successive PCR steps. TCR alpha and beta cDNA libraries were sequenced on the Illumina HiSeq platform with custom primers. The study's processing was this. MiGEC processed the raw reads to extract unique molecular identifiers, while MiXCR was used to determine the CDR3 positions. Recombination models were inferred per individual with the repgenHMM and IGoR tools using an EM algorithm. The analysis of shared clonotypes was done with the tcR package in R, with sharing normalized by the product of cloneset sizes. Out-of-frame nonproductive sequences were analyzed to study raw recombination free of thymic and clonal selection effects. Clones were called with MiXCR by TCRdb after fastp trimmed the public reads at Q25, and only in-frame beta chains were retained. Duplicate CDR3 protein sequences are folded into a single record with the most common DNA and genes. These V and J calls are TCRdb output, not the study's own analysis. The sample table lists under 1 million distinct CDR3 sequences, 9% to 15% of them with a count of one. The biggest ten clones account for under 2% of the sample.

V is cut back by 6 bases and J by 5 bases, with 9 bases in the junction unmatched. The CDR3 runs 16 residues from the cysteine to the phenylalanine. The kept DNA is CDR3 alone, 48 bases in frame from the first base. Study-wide conclusions, independent of this receptor: Because the same donors could not be followed over many years, conclusions were based on cross-sectional statistical analysis. Compared with coincidental sharing between unrelated individuals, an excess of low generation-probability sequences was observed among out-of-frame TCR alpha sequences shared between twins. Abundant cord blood beta clonotypes had fewer insertions, young adult naive repertoires showed a similar but weaker trend, and memory repertoires showed no such trend. A weaker excess of twin sharing was found in beta out-of-frame sequences because the signal-to-noise ratio was lowered by fewer shared sequences. In monozygotic twins, recombination models systematically underestimated out-of-frame TCR alpha sharing, but the models matched the sharing seen between unrelated individuals. Invariant T cells such as MAIT and iNKT could partly confound zero-insertion analyses, although diverse VJ usage argued against such confounding for most clonotypes.

The same data also contributed to another study, on yellow fever vaccine responses in identical twins. The second source states: The authors reported that the T cell response to vaccination in identical twins appeared partly convergent and partly personalized. Focusing on identical twins, the study followed the T cell clones that responded to the vaccine, and did so with precision.

Recombination linked TRBV12-3 or TRBV12-4 to TRBJ2-1; TRBD2 matches 11 bases in the middle. Sequencing was done on a sample of PBMCs. This receptor was identified in a woman aged 18-29 years in good health. For the CDR3, the sequence is CASSPSSGRVNNEQFF. The sequenced DNA is TGTGCCAGCAGCCCGAGTAGCGGGAGGGTTAACAATGAGCAGTTCTTC.